This T cell receptor beta chain comes out of a study of blood T cell repertoires in COVID-19. Across the whole study: Sites across the United States, Italy and Spain contributed samples from acute and convalescent COVID-19. PBMCs, B-cell-depleted T cells, or T cells provided the cDNA or gDNA that made up the material.

This clone was counted between two and nine times. Sequenced by immunoSEQ multiplex PCR; TCRdb stores in-frame clones only, minus some. This table has nearly 110,000 clones, over 65% appearing once. Germline CDR1 is MNHEY and CDR2 is SVGAGI. The CDR3 length is 15 residues. Germline trimming cut 0 bases from V and 2 bases from J; bases unmatched to any gene: 1. Seattle patient enrollment occurred during active infection, with longitudinal follow-up thereafter. The gene calls are TRBV6-5 and TRBJ1-3, with TRBD1 identical over 7 bases. Source material: peripheral blood. The clonotype originates from a man older than 75 with COVID-19, enrolled during active disease. DNA for the CDR3: TGTGCCAGCAGTTACTCGACAGGGCCTGGAAACACCATATATTTT. It is translated as CASSYSTGPGNTIYF.